One sample yielded the 29 T cell receptor beta chains listed below, sequenced in a study of response to subunit inactivated influenza vaccine. TCRdb re-analysed the RT-PCR reads in MiXCR, keeping a single row per CDR3 protein. The profile shows some 850,000 distinct CDR3 sequences, under 20% of them singletons. The input for sequencing was PBMCs from blood, taken around 5 days after vaccination. These receptors were taken from a middle-aged man who received an inactivated influenza vaccine.

This clonotype was seen at least ten times. The chain carries TRBV20-1 and TRBJ2-7; possible D gene TRBD1, 5 bases. V was pared by 5 bases and J by 2 bases, with 16 bases between. Germline V CDR1 and CDR2: DFQATT, SNEGSKA (reference sequence). The CDR3 spans 14 residues. DNA for the CDR3: TGCAGTGCTGAGAATCGCAGGGTAACCTACGAGCAGTACTTC. Its translation is CSAENRRVTYEQYF.

The sample holds many counts of this clonotype. The V gene is TRBV27, the J gene TRBJ1-6, with TRBD1 matching over 7 bases. Germline V lookup: CDR1 MNHEY, CDR2 SMNVEV (reference sequence). This CDR3 has 15 amino acids. Germline trimming cut 8 bases from V and 5 bases from J; bases unmatched to any gene: 9. CDR3 amino acids: CASAAGTVNNSPLHF. The CDR3 region has the DNA TGTGCCAGCGCTGCGGGGACAGTGAATAATTCACCCCTCCACTTT.

The chain has TRBV7-2 and TRBJ2-7; 9 bases agree with TRBD2. Trimming removed 3 bases from V and 6 bases from J; junction bases left unmatched: 6. Per germline, CDR1 SGHTA and CDR2 FQGNSA. The CDR3 consists of 14 residues. As DNA, the CDR3 is TGTGCCAGCAGCTTCCTAGCGGGGAGACGCGAGCAGTACTTC. It is translated as CASSFLAGRREQYF. The full variable domain, in which reference TRBV7-2 and TRBJ2-7 provide the parts outside the CDR3, is GAGVSQSPSNKVTEKGKDVELRCDPISGHTALYWYRQSLGQGLEFLIYFQGNSAPDKSGLPSDRFSAERTGGSVSTLTIQRTQQEDSAVYLCASSFLAGRREQYFGPGTRLTVT.

The chain employs TRBV7-9 and TRBJ2-2; D is perhaps TRBD1 (8 bases). V was shortened by 5 bases and J by 0 bases, with 16 bases between the two germline ends. Germline V CDR1 and CDR2: SEHNR, FQNEAQ (reference sequence). The CDR3 loop spans 17 amino acids. The CDR3 DNA is TGTGCCAGCAGCCCCCAGGGGGCGGGGGCGAACACCGGGGAGCTGTTTTTT. Translating it yields CASSPQGAGANTGELFF.

The chain couples TRBV29-1 to TRBJ1-2; D not resolved. Between the trimmed V and J ends, which lost 5 bases and 5 bases, there was a span of 21 bases. The CDR3 loop spans 15 amino acids. Germline V gene sequence: CDR1 SQVTM, CDR2 ANQGSEA. CDR3 coding DNA: TGCAGCGTTACAGAGCGTGGGTCAACGAAATATGGCTACACCTTC. Translation: CSVTERGSTKYGYTF.

The chain employs TRBV5-1 and TRBJ2-7; 8 bases fit TRBD2. CDR3 length: 14 residues. Germline V gene data show CDR1 as SGHRS and CDR2 as YFSETQ. J lost 5 bases, V lost 4 bases, and 8 bases had no gene match. This CDR3 reads CASSASGSSHEQYF. The DNA for the CDR3 is TGCGCCAGCAGCGCGAGCGGGAGCTCTCACGAGCAGTACTTC.

The chain joins TRBV20-1 to TRBJ1-1, with 7 positions matching TRBD1. Germline V lookup: CDR1 DFQATT, CDR2 SNEGSKA (reference sequence). The V and J ends lost 6 bases and 0 bases, in that order; junction bases with no gene match: 10. The CDR3 extends over 15 amino acids. CDR3 sequence reads: CSATRDSYLNTEAFF. CDR3 bases: TGCAGTGCAACGCGGGACAGTTATCTGAACACTGAAGCTTTCTTT.

This clonotype has more than one count but fewer than ten. The chain uses TRBV28 and TRBJ2-1; the match to TRBD2 covers 10 bases. This CDR3 region has 15 residues. V gave up 5 bases and J gave up 4 bases; unmatched junction bases: 5. Germline CDR1 is MDHEN and CDR2 is SYDVKM. The CDR3 region is CASSDPSGGYNEQFF. CDR3 nucleotide sequence: TGTGCCAGCAGTGATCCTAGCGGGGGATACAATGAGCAGTTCTTC.

The chain links TRBV20-1 to TRBJ2-5; 9 nucleotides align to TRBD2. CDR3 size: 13 residues. The V gene's germline CDR1 is DFQATT and CDR2 SNEGSKA (reference sequence). The junction had 6 bases not matched to a gene; V was cut back by 5 bases and J by 5 bases. DNA for the CDR3: TGCAGTGCTGAGTTAGCGGGGGATGAGACCCAGTACTTC. This translates into CSAELAGDETQYF.

The rearrangement joins TRBV7-6 to TRBJ1-6, with a possible D match to TRBD1 (5 bases). Deletions cut 5 bases from V and 10 bases from J, with 18 bases between. In germline, CDR1 is SGHVS, CDR2 FNYEAQ. The CDR3 is made up of 15 amino acids. CDR3 nucleotide sequence: TGTGCCAGCAGCACAGCAGGGATCATGAGCTCACCCCTCCACTTT. Translated: CASSTAGIMSSPLHF.

There are a few counts of this clonotype. This chain links TRBV7-2 with TRBJ1-1, with a weak D call TRBD1 (5 bases). Trimming took 5 bases from V and 5 from J, leaving 18 bases between them. The germline CDR1 and CDR2 sequences are SGHTA and FQGNSA. The CDR3 runs to 15 residues. The CDR3: CASSPQPGGGTEAFF. The CDR3, as DNA: TGTGCCAGCAGCCCACAGCCCGGGGGGGGGACTGAAGCTTTCTTT.

The chain couples TRBV12-3 or TRBV12-4 to TRBJ2-1, with 7 bases matching TRBD1. J lost 7 bases, V lost 1 base, and 4 bases had no gene match. CDR3 length: 14 residues. The CDR3 here is CASSLEGALNEQFF. Written as DNA, the CDR3 is TGTGCCAGCAGTTTAGAGGGGGCTTTAAATGAGCAGTTCTTC.

The chain joins TRBV12-3 or TRBV12-4 to TRBJ2-1, with a tentative D call TRBD2 (5 bases). The CDR3 is 13 amino acids. V dropped 2 bases and J dropped 9 bases, with 11 bases sitting between them. The CDR3 protein is CASSLWESREQFF. The CDR3 coding sequence is TGTGCCAGCAGTTTATGGGAGTCCCGTGAGCAGTTCTTC.

This sequence joins TRBV6-5 and TRBJ1-1; 7 bases align to TRBD1. After removal of 0 bases from V and 3 bases from J, the junction contained 4 bases not matched to a gene. CDR1 and CDR2 from the germline V gene are MNHEY and SVGAGI. The CDR3 has 15 residues. CDR3 coding DNA: TGTGCCAGCAGTTACTCGCAGGGGGTGCACACTGAAGCTTTCTTT. The encoded protein is CASSYSQGVHTEAFF.

The sample holds one count of this clonotype. Compared with germline, one end of the junction differs, possibly owing to a read error. The V and J genes are TRBV25-1 and TRBJ1-2; D is uncertain. The CDR3 runs 14 residues. Looked up from germline, CDR1 is MGHDK and CDR2 is SYGVNS. CDR3 region: CASSAAGFNYGYSF. Written as DNA, the CDR3 is TGTGCCAGCAGCGCGGCAGGATTTAACTATGGCTACAGCTTC.

The rearrangement uses TRBV7-2 and TRBJ2-2; D could derive from TRBD1 or TRBD2 (5 bases each). This CDR3 comprises 17 residues. In germline, CDR1 is SGHTA, CDR2 FQGNSA. V shed 4 bases and J shed 0 bases, with 15 bases lying between them. The CDR3 DNA is TGTGCCAGCAGCTCCCCGTGGGGGAAAACGAACACCGGGGAGCTGTTTTTT. Amino acids: CASSSPWGKTNTGELFF.

This clonotype was observed a handful of times. The CDR3 reads CSPYSGMRTYEQYF. The CDR3, as DNA: TGCAGTCCTTATAGCGGGATGAGAACCTACGAGCAGTACTTC. V usage is TRBV20-1 and J usage is TRBJ2-7; 8 nucleotides line up with TRBD2. V trimming: 8 bases; J trimming: 2 bases; junction bases outside the gene matches: 11. Germline V gene sequence: CDR1 DFQATT, CDR2 SNEGSKA (reference sequence). The length of the CDR3 is 14 residues.

The genes are TRBV24-1 and TRBJ2-3; no clear D. Germline-derived CDR1 and CDR2 are KGHDR and SFDVKD. V shed 6 bases and J shed 10 bases, with 13 bases lying between them. CDR3 size: 12 residues. CDR3 sequence: CATSTLESPQYF. The DNA for the CDR3 is TGTGCCACCAGTACATTAGAATCTCCGCAGTATTTT.

This clonotype was detected only a few times. The J gene is TRBJ2-3, the V gene TRBV20-1, with D possibly matching TRBD2 (7 bases). CDR1 DFQATT and CDR2 SNEGSKA come from the germline V gene (reference sequence). Trimming stripped 4 bases from V and 5 bases from J, with 16 bases between. CDR3 size: 14 residues. The CDR3 region has the DNA TGCAGTGCTATGACTGGGGGGGCCGAAGATACGCAGTATTTT. Amino acid sequence: CSAMTGGAEDTQYF.

This clonotype was picked up a small number of times. V usage is TRBV6-5 and J usage is TRBJ2-2, with D unclear. CDR3 length equals 14 residues. The germline V gene encodes CDR1 MNHEY and CDR2 SVGAGI. V lost 0 bases to trimming and J lost 3 bases, with 5 bases between them. CDR3 sequence: CASSYSSDTGELFF. Here the CDR3 DNA reads TGTGCCAGCAGTTACTCCTCTGACACCGGGGAGCTGTTTTTT.

This clonotype was seen a handful of times. The J gene is TRBJ2-5, the V gene TRBV5-6, with D possibly TRBD2 on 6 matching bases. The CDR3 extends over 15 amino acids. Deletions cut 2 bases from V and 2 bases from J, with 13 bases between. Per germline, CDR1 SGHDT and CDR2 YYEEEE. The CDR3 is CASSLAGWSQETQYF. CDR3 nucleotide sequence: TGTGCCAGCAGCTTAGCGGGCTGGTCTCAAGAGACCCAGTACTTC.

The sample holds a few counts of this clonotype. The V and J genes are TRBV7-8 and TRBJ2-1; TRBD2 aligns across 7 bases. The CDR3 extends over 15 amino acids. V was clipped by 4 bases and J by 1 base; unmatched bases: 4. Germline CDR1 reads SGHVS; CDR2 reads FQNEAQ. For the CDR3, the DNA is TGTGCCAGCAGCTCCGCTAGCGGATCCTACAATGAGCAGTTCTTC. Encoded protein: CASSSASGSYNEQFF.

This clonotype was seen more than once but under ten times. The chain carries TRBV4-3 and TRBJ2-3, with 9 bases fitting TRBD1. V dropped 4 bases and J dropped 5; count of bases not matched to a gene: 10. The CDR3 extends over 16 amino acids. Per germline, CDR1 LGHNA and CDR2 YSLEER. This CDR3 is CASSLRTGDLGDTQYF. As DNA, the CDR3 is TGCGCCAGCAGCCTCCGGACAGGGGACTTGGGAGATACGCAGTATTTT.

This chain joins TRBV11-2 and TRBJ1-3, with a tentative D call TRBD1 (5 bases). The CDR3 totals 14 residues. Deletions cut 5 bases from V and 2 bases from J, with 10 bases between. CDR1 is SGHAT, CDR2 FQNNGV, per germline. Written as DNA, the CDR3 is TGTGCCAGCAGCAGGGGCGCAACTGGAAACACCATATATTTT. Translation: CASSRGATGNTIYF. Full variable domain (rest looked up from reference TRBV11-2 and TRBJ1-3): EAGVAQSPRYKIIEKRQSVAFWCNPISGHATLYWYQQILGQGPKLLIQFQNNGVVDDSQLPKDRFSAERLKGVDSTLKIQPAKLEDSAVYLCASSRGATGNTIYFGEGSWLTVV.

V is TRBV5-1 and J is TRBJ1-1; D remains unclear. V lost 0 bases and J lost 1, with 7 bases in between. There are 14 residues in the CDR3. Germline assignment: CDR1 SGHRS and CDR2 YFSETQ. Written as DNA, the CDR3 is TGCGCCAGCAGCTTGGGGATAGGGAACACTGAAGCTTTCTTT. Its protein is CASSLGIGNTEAFF. Using reference TRBV5-1 and TRBJ1-1 for the parts outside the CDR3, the full variable domain is KAGVTQTPRYLIKTRGQQVTLSCSPISGHRSVSWYQQTPGQGLQFLFEYFSETQRNKGNFPGRFSGRQFSNSRSEMNVSTLELGDSALYLCASSLGIGNTEAFFGQGTRLTVV.

This clonotype turned up a few times. This chain links TRBV6-1 with TRBJ1-1; D unresolved. CDR1 is MNHNS, CDR2 SASEGT, per germline. The CDR3 is 14 residues long. The germline V and J ends were trimmed by 6 bases and 4 bases, with 15 bases remaining between them. The CDR3 here is CASRAEIMGTEAFF. The CDR3 nucleotides read TGTGCCAGCAGGGCAGAGATCATGGGCACTGAAGCTTTCTTT.

This clonotype was counted ten times or more. This sequence joins TRBV29-1 and TRBJ2-3; weak D call: TRBD2 (5 bases). Trimming left V 6 bases short and J 3 bases short, with 13 bases between. The CDR3 runs to 13 residues. CDR1 and CDR2 from the germline V gene are SQVTM and ANQGSEA. As DNA, the CDR3 is TGCAGCGTCGAGGGCCTCGGTACAGATACGCAGTATTTT. It encodes CSVEGLGTDTQYF.

This clonotype appeared a few times. This chain connects TRBV5-1 to TRBJ2-1, with 7 bases fitting TRBD1. CDR1 and CDR2 from the germline V gene are SGHRS and YFSETQ. The CDR3 is 14 residues long. Germline trimming cut 0 bases from V and 7 bases from J; bases unmatched to any gene: 4. CDR3 sequence: CASSLGQGWNEQFF. The CDR3 coding sequence is TGCGCCAGCAGCTTGGGACAGGGTTGGAATGAGCAGTTCTTC.

The chain joins TRBV9 to TRBJ2-2; D remains ambiguous. CDR3 length: 13 amino acids. Per the germline V gene, CDR1 is SGDLS and CDR2 is YYNGEE. V dropped 0 bases and J dropped 4 bases, with 4 bases sitting between them. The CDR3 sequence: CASSVEVTGELFF. CDR3 bases: TGTGCCAGCAGCGTAGAGGTCACCGGGGAGCTGTTTTTT.